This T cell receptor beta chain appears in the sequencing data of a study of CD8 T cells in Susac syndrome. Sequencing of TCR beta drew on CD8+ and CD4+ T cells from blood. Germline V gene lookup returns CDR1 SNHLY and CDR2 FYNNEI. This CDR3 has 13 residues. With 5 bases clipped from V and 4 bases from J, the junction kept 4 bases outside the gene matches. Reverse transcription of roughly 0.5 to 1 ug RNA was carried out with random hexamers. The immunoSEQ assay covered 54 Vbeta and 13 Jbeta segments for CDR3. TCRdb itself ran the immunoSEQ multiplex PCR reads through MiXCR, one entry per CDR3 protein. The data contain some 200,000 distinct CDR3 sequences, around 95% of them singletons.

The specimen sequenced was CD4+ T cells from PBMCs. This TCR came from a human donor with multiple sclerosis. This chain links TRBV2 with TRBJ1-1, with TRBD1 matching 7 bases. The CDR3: CASSSNRGTEAFF. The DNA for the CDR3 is TGTGCCAGCAGTTCGAACAGGGGCACTGAAGCTTTCTTT.